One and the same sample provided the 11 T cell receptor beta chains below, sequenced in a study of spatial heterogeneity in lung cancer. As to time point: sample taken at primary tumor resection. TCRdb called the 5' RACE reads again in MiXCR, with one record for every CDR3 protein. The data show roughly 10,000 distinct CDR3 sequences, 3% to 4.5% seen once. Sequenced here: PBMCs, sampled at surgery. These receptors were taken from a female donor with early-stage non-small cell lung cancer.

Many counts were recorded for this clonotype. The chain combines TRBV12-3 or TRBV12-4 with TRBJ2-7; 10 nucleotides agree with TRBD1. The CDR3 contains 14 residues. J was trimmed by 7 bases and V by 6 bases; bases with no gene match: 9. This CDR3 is CASRPGQGFEEQYF. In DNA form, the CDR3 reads TGTGCCAGCAGGCCGGGACAGGGGTTTGAGGAGCAGTACTTC.

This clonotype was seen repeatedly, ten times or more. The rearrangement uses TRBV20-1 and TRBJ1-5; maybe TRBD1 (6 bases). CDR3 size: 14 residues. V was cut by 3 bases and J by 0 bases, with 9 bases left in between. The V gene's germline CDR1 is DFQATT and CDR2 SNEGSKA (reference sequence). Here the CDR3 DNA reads TGCAGTGCTAGCCAGGGGCATAGCAATCAGCCCCAGCATTTT. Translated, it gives CSASQGHSNQPQHF.

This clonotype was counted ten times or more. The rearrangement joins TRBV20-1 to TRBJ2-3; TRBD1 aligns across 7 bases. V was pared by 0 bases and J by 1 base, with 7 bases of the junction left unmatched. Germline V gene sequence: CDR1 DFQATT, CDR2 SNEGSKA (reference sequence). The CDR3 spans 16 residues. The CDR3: CSARDLPGQRTDTQYF. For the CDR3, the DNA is TGCAGTGCTAGAGATCTTCCGGGACAGCGCACAGATACGCAGTATTTT.

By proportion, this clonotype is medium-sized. The CDR3 reads CASKPRGPTDTQYF. CDR3 DNA sequence: TGTGCCAGCAAACCGCGTGGCCCCACAGATACGCAGTATTTT. The chain links TRBV28 to TRBJ2-3; D remains unclear. This CDR3 comprises 14 residues. The V gene lost 7 bases and the J gene lost 2 bases, with 13 bases spanning the gap. CDR1 MDHEN and CDR2 SYDVKM come from the germline V gene.

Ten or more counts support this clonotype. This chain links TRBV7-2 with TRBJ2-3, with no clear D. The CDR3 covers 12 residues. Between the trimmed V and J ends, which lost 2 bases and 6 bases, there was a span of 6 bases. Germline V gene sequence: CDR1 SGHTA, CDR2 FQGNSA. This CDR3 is CASSLSVDTQYF. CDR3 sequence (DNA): TGTGCCAGCAGCTTATCGGTTGATACGCAGTATTTT.

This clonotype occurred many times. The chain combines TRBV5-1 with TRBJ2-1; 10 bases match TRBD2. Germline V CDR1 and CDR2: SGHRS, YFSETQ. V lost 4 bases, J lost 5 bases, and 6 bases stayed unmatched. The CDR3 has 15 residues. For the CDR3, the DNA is TGCGCCAGCAGCATAAGCGGGGGGGCCGACAATGAGCAGTTCTTC. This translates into CASSISGGADNEQFF.

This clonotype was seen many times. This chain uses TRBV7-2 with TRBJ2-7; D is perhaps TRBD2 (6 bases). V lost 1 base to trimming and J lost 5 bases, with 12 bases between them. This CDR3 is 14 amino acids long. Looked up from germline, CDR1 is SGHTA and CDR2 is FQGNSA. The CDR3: CASSLVVRGNEQYF. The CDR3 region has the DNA TGTGCCAGCAGCTTAGTCGTCCGGGGGAACGAGCAGTACTTC.

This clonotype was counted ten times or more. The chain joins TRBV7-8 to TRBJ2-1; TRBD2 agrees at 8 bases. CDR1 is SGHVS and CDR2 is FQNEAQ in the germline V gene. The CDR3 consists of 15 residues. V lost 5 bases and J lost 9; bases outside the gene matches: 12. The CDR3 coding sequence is TGTGCCAGCAGCCCGTACTTCGGGGGGGCTGCTGAGCAGTTCTTC. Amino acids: CASSPYFGGAAEQFF.

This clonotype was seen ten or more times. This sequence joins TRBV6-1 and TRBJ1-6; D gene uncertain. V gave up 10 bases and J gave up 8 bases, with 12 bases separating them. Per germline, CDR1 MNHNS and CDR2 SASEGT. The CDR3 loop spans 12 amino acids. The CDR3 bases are TGTGCCACCTCCGAGAATTATTCACCCCTCCACTTT. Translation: CATSENYSPLHF.

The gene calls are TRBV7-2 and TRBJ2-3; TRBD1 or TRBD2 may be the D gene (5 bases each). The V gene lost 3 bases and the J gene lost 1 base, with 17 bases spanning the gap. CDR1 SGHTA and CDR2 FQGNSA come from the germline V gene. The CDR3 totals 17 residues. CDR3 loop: CASSLGPGAGRTDTQYF. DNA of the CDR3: TGTGCCAGCAGCTTGGGGCCCGGGGCGGGCCGCACAGATACGCAGTATTTT.

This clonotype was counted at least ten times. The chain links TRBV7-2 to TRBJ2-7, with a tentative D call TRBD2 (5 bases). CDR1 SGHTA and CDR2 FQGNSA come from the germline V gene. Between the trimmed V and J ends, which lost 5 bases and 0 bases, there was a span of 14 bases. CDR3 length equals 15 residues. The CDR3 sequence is CASSPTRTDSYEQYF. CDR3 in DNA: TGTGCCAGCAGCCCCACGCGGACTGACTCCTACGAGCAGTACTTC.